There are many counts of the clone carrying this TCR beta chain. The antigen is not known. MiXCR was run by TCRdb on the RT-PCR reads, yielding one entry per CDR3 protein. Of 400,000 to 650,000 distinct CDR3 sequences listed, more than 7% are singletons. This entry belongs to a study of response to subunit inactivated influenza vaccine. General observations from the study: The authors suggested that every seasonal influenza vaccination recruits few new T cells.

CDR1 and CDR2 (germline): SGHTA, FQGNSA. Trimming removed 2 bases at V and 3 bases at J, with 18 bases between. The length of the CDR3 is 17 residues. The chain carries TRBV7-2 and TRBJ2-3; unclear D gene. Here the sequenced sample was PBMCs from blood, taken less than 30 months after vaccination. The receptor was isolated from a man aged 45 to 70 who received an inactivated influenza vaccine. Written as DNA, the CDR3 is TGTGCCAGCAGCTTAATGGCGTGGACCCAAGGGACAGATACGCAGTATTTT. This codes for CASSLMAWTQGTDTQYF.